The 18 T cell receptor beta chains presented below share a single source sample, sequenced in a study of T cell responses to AZD1222 COVID-19 vaccine. TCRdb keeps only in-frame clones here, not all; method: immunoSEQ multiplex PCR. The sample records roughly 100,000 clones, 88% being singletons. The input for sequencing was peripheral blood, taken on day 0 of AZD1222 vaccination. The receptors shown here come from an adult in good health.

V and J are TRBV19 and TRBJ1-1; maybe TRBD1 (5 bases). Germline loops: CDR1 LNHDA, CDR2 SQIVND (reference sequence). The CDR3 is made up of 14 amino acids. Trimming left V 5 bases short and J 3 bases short, with 13 bases between. CDR3: CASSLPGRDTEAFF. The CDR3 DNA reads as TGTGCCAGTAGTCTGCCCGGCAGGGACACTGAAGCTTTCTTT.

This chain connects TRBV9 to TRBJ2-7; D gene unclear. Germline lookup yields CDR1 SGDLS and CDR2 YYNGEE. Trimming took off 4 bases at V and 4 bases at J, with 18 bases between the two ends. This CDR3 is 15 amino acids long. CDR3 DNA: TGTGCCAGCAGCCCTCGAGAGAGCGTCTTGTACGAGCAGTACTTC. Its protein is CASSPRESVLYEQYF.

The chain employs TRBV28 and TRBJ2-7; 11 bases are shared with TRBD2. CDR3 size: 15 residues. Unmatched junction bases numbered 8, after V lost 5 bases and J lost 5 bases. Germline V gives CDR1 MDHEN, CDR2 SYDVKM. The CDR3 loop reads CASSGTSGAPNEQYF. The CDR3 DNA follows: TGTGCCAGCAGTGGGACTAGCGGAGCCCCTAACGAGCAGTACTTC.

This chain uses TRBV29-1 with TRBJ2-4, with 9 bases identical to TRBD1. V lost 7 bases to trimming and J lost 1 base; unmatched junction nucleotides: 8. CDR3 length: 15 amino acids. CDR1 is SQVTM and CDR2 is ANQGSEA in the germline V gene. The CDR3 loop is CSARDRARAKNIQYF. Here the CDR3 DNA reads TGCAGCGCCCGGGACAGGGCTCGTGCCAAAAACATTCAGTACTTC.

The chain has TRBV5-1 and TRBJ1-5; D unclear. Deletions cut 8 bases from V and 5 bases from J, with 11 bases between. Germline assignment: CDR1 SGHRS and CDR2 YFSETQ. The CDR3 length is 12 residues. The CDR3 spells CARSGNDQPQHF. For the CDR3, the DNA is TGCGCCAGATCCGGAAATGATCAGCCCCAGCATTTT.

The V call is TRBV28, the J call TRBJ1-1, with D perhaps TRBD1 (5 bases). V was shortened by 6 bases and J by 4 bases, with 15 bases between the two germline ends. From germline, CDR1 is MDHEN and CDR2 SYDVKM. This CDR3 region has 14 residues. CDR3 loop: CASSDQGVATEAFF. The CDR3 DNA is TGTGCCAGCAGCGATCAGGGAGTGGCCACTGAAGCTTTCTTT.

Only a few counts were recorded for this clone. This chain uses TRBV11-1 with TRBJ2-2; 12 bases match TRBD1. Germline CDR1 SGHAT, CDR2 FQDESV (reference sequence). V lost 5 bases to trimming and J lost 5 bases; unmatched junction nucleotides: 6. The CDR3 is 16 amino acids. This CDR3 reads CASSLGQGAGTGELFF. DNA of the CDR3: TGTGCCAGCAGCCTGGGACAGGGGGCAGGGACCGGGGAGCTGTTTTTT.

V usage is TRBV27 and J usage is TRBJ1-1; a weak D match, TRBD1 (5 bases). This CDR3 has 15 amino acids. V dropped 0 bases and J dropped 3 bases, with 11 bases sitting between them. CDR1 is MNHEY and CDR2 is SMNVEV in the germline V gene (reference sequence). CDR3 protein: CASSLSLTGDTEAFF. The CDR3 DNA reads TGTGCCAGCAGTTTATCCTTGACGGGGGACACTGAAGCTTTCTTT.

CDR3 loop: CASSQPGRRRYGYTF. CDR3 DNA: TGTGCCAGCAGTCAACCGGGGCGGCGACGCTATGGCTACACCTTC. V gene TRBV6-5 combines with J gene TRBJ1-2, with D tentatively TRBD1 (5 bases). The CDR3 covers 15 residues. CDR1 and CDR2 (germline): MNHEY, SVGAGI. The germline V and J ends were trimmed by 5 bases and 4 bases, with 17 bases remaining between them.

The chain couples TRBV6-5 to TRBJ2-7; D is ambiguous. V lost 0 bases and J lost 0, with 3 bases in between. The germline gives CDR1 MNHEY, CDR2 SVGAGI. The CDR3 is 13 residues long. The CDR3 is CASSYSISYEQYF. The CDR3 DNA follows: TGTGCCAGCAGTTACTCGATCTCCTACGAGCAGTACTTC.

The rearrangement joins TRBV4-1 to TRBJ2-7; 10 positions match TRBD2. Germline V gene lookup returns CDR1 MGHRA and CDR2 YSYEKL. The CDR3 is 14 residues long. V lost 4 bases, J lost 2 bases, and 2 bases stayed unmatched. CDR3 protein: CASSPLAGPYEQYF. CDR3 nucleotide sequence: TGCGCCAGCAGCCCACTAGCGGGGCCCTACGAGCAGTACTTC.

V gene TRBV5-1 combines with J gene TRBJ2-1, with D maybe TRBD2 (5 bases). Trimming shortened V by 0 bases and J by 6 bases, and 13 bases separated the two germline ends. CDR1 SGHRS and CDR2 YFSETQ come from the germline V gene. The CDR3 runs to 15 residues. The CDR3 coding sequence is TGCGCCAGCAGCTTGGGGGTGGCCGAGGGCAATGAGCAGTTCTTC. It is translated as CASSLGVAEGNEQFF.

The chain joins TRBV29-1 to TRBJ1-1, with TRBD1 matching over 9 bases. Per germline, CDR1 SQVTM and CDR2 ANQGSEA. The J segment lost 1 base and the V segment lost 5 bases, leaving 2 bases of the junction unmatched. The CDR3 spans 13 residues. CDR3 nucleotides: TGCAGCGTTCGGACAGGGGCGAACACTGAAGCTTTCTTT. Translation: CSVRTGANTEAFF.

The chain has TRBV3-1 (or the pseudogene TRBV3-2) and TRBJ1-1; 7 bases fit TRBD1. Trimming removed 6 bases from V and 0 bases from J; junction bases left unmatched: 7. The CDR3 spans 15 residues. Germline lookup yields CDR1 LGHDT and CDR2 YNNKEL (reference sequence). CDR3 protein: CASSIMGTVNTEAFF. DNA of the CDR3: TGTGCCAGCAGTATCATGGGGACAGTGAACACTGAAGCTTTCTTT.

This chain uses TRBV25-1 with TRBJ1-6; 7 bases fit TRBD1. The CDR3 is made up of 13 amino acids. Per the germline V gene, CDR1 is MGHDK and CDR2 is SYGVNS. V dropped 4 bases and J dropped 8; count of bases not matched to a gene: 2. DNA for the CDR3: TGTGCCAGCAGTGTAGGGGGCGATTCACCCCTCCACTTT. Translation: CASSVGGDSPLHF.

The rearrangement joins TRBV7-8 to TRBJ2-1; D uncertain. The CDR3 totals 15 residues. Germline V gives CDR1 SGHVS, CDR2 FQNEAQ. V dropped 3 bases and J dropped 4 bases, with 13 bases sitting between them. The CDR3 loop reads CASSFQPPRYNEQFF. The CDR3 coding sequence is TGTGCCAGCAGCTTCCAGCCCCCGCGATACAATGAGCAGTTCTTC.

The genes are TRBV7-9 and TRBJ2-3, with D perhaps matching TRBD2 (6 bases). The germline CDR1 and CDR2 sequences are SEHNR and FQNEAQ (reference sequence). The length of the CDR3 is 15 residues. Trimming left V 3 bases short and J 2 bases short, with 12 bases between. As DNA, the CDR3 is TGTGCCAGCAGCTTCCGGACTACCCCCACAGATACGCAGTATTTT. This translates into CASSFRTTPTDTQYF.

Details on this clone: The sample contains more than one DNA sequence encoding this CDR3. The chain joins TRBV30 to TRBJ1-1, with D unresolved. Germline CDR1 is GTSNPN and CDR2 is SVGIG (reference sequence). The length of the CDR3 is 12 residues. The germline V and J ends were trimmed by 3 bases and 3 bases, with 8 bases remaining between them. The CDR3 DNA reads as TGTGCCTGGAGGGATGGCCACACTGAAGCTTTCTTT. Translation: CAWRDGHTEAFF.